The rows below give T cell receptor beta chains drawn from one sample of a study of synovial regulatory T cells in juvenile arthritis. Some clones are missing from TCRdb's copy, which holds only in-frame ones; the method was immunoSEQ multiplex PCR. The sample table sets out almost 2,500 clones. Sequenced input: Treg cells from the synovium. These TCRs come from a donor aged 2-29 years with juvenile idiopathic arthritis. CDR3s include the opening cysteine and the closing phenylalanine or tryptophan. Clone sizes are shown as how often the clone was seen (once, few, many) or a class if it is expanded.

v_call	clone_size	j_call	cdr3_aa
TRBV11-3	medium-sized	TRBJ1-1	CASSPTSGGEPFF
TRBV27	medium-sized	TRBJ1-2	CASRTGYRYGYTF
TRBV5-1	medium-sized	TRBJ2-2	CASTRQGINTGELFF
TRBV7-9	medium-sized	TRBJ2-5	CASSFRFDPGGQETQYF
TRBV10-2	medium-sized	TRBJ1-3	CASSKGSSGNTIYF
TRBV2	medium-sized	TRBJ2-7	CASAPGLYYEQYF
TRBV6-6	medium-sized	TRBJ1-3	CASREQGSRGNTIYF
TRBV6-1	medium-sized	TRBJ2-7	CASSDTGAYEQYF
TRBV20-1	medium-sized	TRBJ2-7	CSAGGTYEQYF
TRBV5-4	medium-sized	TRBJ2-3	CASSLKAGGVTDTQYF
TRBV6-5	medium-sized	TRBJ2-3	CASSGGILPDTQYF
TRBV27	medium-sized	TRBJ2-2	CASSLIGDAWHTGELFF
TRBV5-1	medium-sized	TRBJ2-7	CASGWDNYEQYF
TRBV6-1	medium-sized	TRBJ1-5	CASSGTWVPHQPQHF
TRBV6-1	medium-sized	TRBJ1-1	CASNRMGNTEAFF
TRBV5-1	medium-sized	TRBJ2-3	CASSLGQGADTQYF
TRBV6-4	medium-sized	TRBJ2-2	CASSDSSSGRANTGELFF
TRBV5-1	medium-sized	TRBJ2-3	CASSWTGGTDTQYF
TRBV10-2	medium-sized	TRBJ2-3	CASTRGSGSSGDTQYF
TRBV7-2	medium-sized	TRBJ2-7	CASSFSSGFSYEQYF
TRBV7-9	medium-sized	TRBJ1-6	CASSAPPGALHF
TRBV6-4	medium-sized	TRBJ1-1	CASSSLGDTEAFF
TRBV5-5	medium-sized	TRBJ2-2	CASSLRRGRVEFSGELFF
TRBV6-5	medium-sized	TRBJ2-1	CASRPQGWYNEQFF
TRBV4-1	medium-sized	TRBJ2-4	CASSPLAGARNIQYF
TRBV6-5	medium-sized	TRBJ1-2	CASNFGSGYTF
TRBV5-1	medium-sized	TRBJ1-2	CASSLAGTNYGYTF
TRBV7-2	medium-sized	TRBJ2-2	CASSLLATNTGELFF
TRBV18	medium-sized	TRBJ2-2	CASSPRPGLTNTGELFF
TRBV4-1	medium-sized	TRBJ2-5	CASSQDVRDQETQYF
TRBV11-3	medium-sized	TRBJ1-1	CASSRPNRDTEAFF
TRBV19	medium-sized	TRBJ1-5	CASSIQGSNQPQHF
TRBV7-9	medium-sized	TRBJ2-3	CASSLIQGLTDTQYF
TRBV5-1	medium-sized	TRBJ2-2	CASSLAGGPDRELFF
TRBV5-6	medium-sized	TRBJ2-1	CASSFRRVRVVDEQFF
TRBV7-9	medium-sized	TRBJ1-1	CASSLAVEAFF
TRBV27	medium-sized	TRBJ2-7	CASSSPGVAGYEQYF
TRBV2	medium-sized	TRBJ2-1	CASSRKKSGSVNEQFF
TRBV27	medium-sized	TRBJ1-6	CASSFALNSPLHF
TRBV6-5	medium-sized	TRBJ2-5	CASSPRGQETQYF
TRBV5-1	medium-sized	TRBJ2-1	CASSLASGRSNEQFF
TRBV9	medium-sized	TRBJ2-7	CASSVAPGLVSYEQYF
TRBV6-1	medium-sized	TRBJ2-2	CASSRTTGNTGELFF
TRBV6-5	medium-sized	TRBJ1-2	CASSEGGGYTF
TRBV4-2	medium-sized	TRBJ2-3	CASSQGSGTSGGKDTQYF
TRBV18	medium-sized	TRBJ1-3	CASSPLIPDSGNTIYF
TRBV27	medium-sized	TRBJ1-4	CASRARQGNEKLFF
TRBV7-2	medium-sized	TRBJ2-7	CASSLALAAYEQYF